The 4 T cell receptor beta chains below all came from one sample that was sequenced in a study of cytotoxic CD8 clonotypes in ibrutinib-treated CLL. Assay used: immunoSEQ multiplex PCR; TCRdb lists only in-frame clones, some missing. The sample includes 130,000 or so clones, around 85% seen only once; the top ten take roughly 2%. This specimen consisted of PBMCs, obtained after 24 months of ibrutinib treatment. These receptors originate from a human donor with chronic lymphocytic leukemia.

The rearrangement uses TRBV7-2 and TRBJ2-1; TRBD1 aligns across 10 bases. This CDR3 comprises 15 residues. Germline trimming cut 5 bases from V and 6 bases from J; bases unmatched to any gene: 7. Per the germline V gene, CDR1 is SGHTA and CDR2 is FQGNSA. DNA of the CDR3: TGTGCCAGCAGCAGCCGGGACAGGGGTGGCAATGAGCAGTTCTTC. Its translation: CASSSRDRGGNEQFF. Together with reference TRBV7-2 and TRBJ2-1, the CDR3 gives the full variable domain: GAGVSQSPSNKVTEKGKDVELRCDPISGHTALYWYRQSLGQGLEFLIYFQGNSAPDKSGLPSDRFSAERTGGSVSTLTIQRTQQEDSAVYLCASSSRDRGGNEQFFGPGTRLTVL.

This chain joins TRBV7-2 and TRBJ2-5; the D is unclear. With 4 bases removed from V and 1 base from J, the gap between germline ends came to 7 bases. Germline V lookup: CDR1 SGHTA, CDR2 FQGNSA. The CDR3 spans 13 residues. The CDR3 is CASSSELQETQYF. The CDR3 nucleotides read TGTGCCAGCAGCTCGGAGCTCCAAGAGACCCAGTACTTC.

This clone appeared a few times. This chain connects TRBV2 to TRBJ1-6, with 8 bases aligning to TRBD1. Germline assignment: CDR1 SNHLY and CDR2 FYNNEI. This CDR3 spans 13 amino acids. The V segment lost 7 bases and the J segment 8 bases; nucleotides outside the gene matches: 4. CDR3 region: CASMGTGYSPLHF. The CDR3 DNA is TGTGCCAGCATGGGGACAGGTTATTCACCCCTCCACTTT.

The CDR3 is CASSLQYTEAFF. CDR3 coding DNA: TGTGCCAGCAGTTTACAGTACACTGAAGCTTTCTTT. The chain uses TRBV6-1 and TRBJ1-1, with D unresolved. The CDR3 length is 12 residues. CDR1 and CDR2 (germline): MNHNS, SASEGT. V was clipped by 5 bases and J by 3 bases, with 7 bases between them.